The rows below give T cell receptor beta chains drawn from one sample of a study of blood T cell repertoires in COVID-19. Produced via immunoSEQ multiplex PCR; TCRdb's table is partial and in-frame only. The top ten clones hold approximately 8% of a sample with 150,000 to 200,000 clones, 65% to 80% of them seen once. Sequencing input: peripheral blood. All receptors derive from a man between 60 and 75 years old with acute or convalescent COVID-19. Each CDR3 is given with its conserved first and last residue. Each record gives: CDR3 DNA, CDR3 protein, J gene, clone size, V gene, D gene. D genes are given only for firm matches. For some rows the clone size is stated as once, few or many, or as a class when expanded; others skip it.

cdr3_nt: TGTGCCAGCACACAGACAGTAGTCTCTGGGGCCAACGTCCTGACTTTC
cdr3_aa: CASTQTVVSGANVLTF
j_call: TRBJ2-6
clone_size: -
v_call: TRBV5-8
d_call: -

cdr3_nt: TGTGCCAGTAGTAGCGGACGGGATGGCACTGAAGCTTTCTTT
cdr3_aa: CASSSGRDGTEAFF
j_call: TRBJ1-1
clone_size: few
v_call: TRBV19
d_call: -

cdr3_nt: TGTGCCAGCAGCCGTAACACTCTGGCGGGGTATACGCAGTATTTT
cdr3_aa: CASSRNTLAGYTQYF
j_call: TRBJ2-3
clone_size: -
v_call: TRBV11-2
d_call: -

cdr3_nt: TGTGCCAGCAGCCAGAGGTTGGACAGAGCGAACACTGAAGCTTTCTTT
cdr3_aa: CASSQRLDRANTEAFF
j_call: TRBJ1-1
clone_size: -
v_call: TRBV4-2
d_call: -

cdr3_nt: TGCGCCAGCAGCCAGGACAAGCACACAGATACGCAGTATTTT
cdr3_aa: CASSQDKHTDTQYF
j_call: TRBJ2-3
clone_size: once
v_call: TRBV4-1
d_call: -

cdr3_nt: TGTGCCAGCAGTGAGACAAGGTGGGATACGCAGTATTTT
cdr3_aa: CASSETRWDTQYF
j_call: TRBJ2-3
clone_size: once
v_call: TRBV6-2/TRBV6-3
d_call: -

cdr3_nt: TGTGCCAGCTCACCACGGGAAAGCGGGGGAAAAACCGGGGAGCTGTTTTTT
cdr3_aa: CASSPRESGGKTGELFF
j_call: TRBJ2-2
clone_size: -
v_call: TRBV18
d_call: TRBD2

cdr3_nt: TGTGCCACCGCCCCTAGCGGGGGGCAAAACAATGAGCAGTTCTTC
cdr3_aa: CATAPSGGQNNEQFF
j_call: TRBJ2-1
clone_size: few
v_call: TRBV24-1
d_call: TRBD2

cdr3_nt: TGCAGCGGCCACAGGGGAAACACTGAAGCTTTCTTT
cdr3_aa: CSGHRGNTEAFF
j_call: TRBJ1-1
clone_size: -
v_call: TRBV29-1
d_call: TRBD1

cdr3_nt: TGTGCCAGCAGTAACCAGGGGGGGAACACTGAAGCTTTCTTT
cdr3_aa: CASSNQGGNTEAFF
j_call: TRBJ1-1
clone_size: few
v_call: TRBV6-5
d_call: TRBD1

cdr3_nt: TGTGCCACCAGTGATCCCCGGACACCTATTAGCACAGATACGCAGTATTTT
cdr3_aa: CATSDPRTPISTDTQYF
j_call: TRBJ2-3
clone_size: few
v_call: TRBV24-1
d_call: -

cdr3_nt: TGTGCCAGCACCCAGGGGAAACCCTACGAGCAGTACTTC
cdr3_aa: CASTQGKPYEQYF
j_call: TRBJ2-7
clone_size: -
v_call: TRBV12-3/TRBV12-4
d_call: -

cdr3_nt: TGCGCCAGCAGCCAACGTGGGACAGCTAACTATGGCTACACCTTC
cdr3_aa: CASSQRGTANYGYTF
j_call: TRBJ1-2
clone_size: -
v_call: TRBV4-1
d_call: TRBD1

cdr3_nt: TGTGCCAGCAGCCGGCAATGGGTCAAGGGGCCCTACAATGAGCAGTTCTTC
cdr3_aa: CASSRQWVKGPYNEQFF
j_call: TRBJ2-1
clone_size: -
v_call: TRBV7-8
d_call: -

cdr3_nt: TGTGCCAGCAGCGTAGGACAGGGCTTGAGTACTGAAGCTTTCTTT
cdr3_aa: CASSVGQGLSTEAFF
j_call: TRBJ1-1
clone_size: -
v_call: TRBV9
d_call: TRBD1

cdr3_nt: TGTGCCAGCAGGGAAGACAGGGGGCGAGGTACCTTCGAGCAGTACTTC
cdr3_aa: CASREDRGRGTFEQYF
j_call: TRBJ2-7
clone_size: -
v_call: TRBV28
d_call: TRBD1

cdr3_nt: TGTGCCTATGATACAGGGTTATACACTGAAGCTTTCTTT
cdr3_aa: CAYDTGLYTEAFF
j_call: TRBJ1-1
clone_size: -
v_call: TRBV30
d_call: -

cdr3_nt: TGTGCCAGCAGCGGCGGGACAGAGGTCTACGAGCAGTACTTC
cdr3_aa: CASSGGTEVYEQYF
j_call: TRBJ2-7
clone_size: once
v_call: TRBV9
d_call: -

cdr3_nt: TGTGCCAGCAGCACTAGCAGGGGGAGCGATGAGCAGTTCTTC
cdr3_aa: CASSTSRGSDEQFF
j_call: TRBJ2-1
clone_size: -
v_call: TRBV3-1/TRBV3-2
d_call: -

cdr3_nt: TGTGCCAGCAGTGACTACAGGGGGCAATCCGGGGAGCTGTTTTTT
cdr3_aa: CASSDYRGQSGELFF
j_call: TRBJ2-2
clone_size: once
v_call: TRBV2
d_call: TRBD1

cdr3_nt: TGCGCCAGCAGCCAAGAGGTACAGGGGAGAGAGACCCAGTACTTC
cdr3_aa: CASSQEVQGRETQYF
j_call: TRBJ2-5
clone_size: -
v_call: TRBV4-1
d_call: TRBD1

cdr3_nt: TGTGCCACCAGTGATATGACAGGGGGCAACACCGGGGAGCTGTTTTTT
cdr3_aa: CATSDMTGGNTGELFF
j_call: TRBJ2-2
clone_size: -
v_call: TRBV24-1
d_call: TRBD1

cdr3_nt: TGCAGCGTTGAAAGCTTGAGGGGGCCAGGACCTAATGAGCAGTTCTTC
cdr3_aa: CSVESLRGPGPNEQFF
j_call: TRBJ2-1
clone_size: -
v_call: TRBV29-1
d_call: TRBD1

cdr3_nt: TGTGCCTGGAGTGTCGGTGTGAACACTGAAGCTTTCTTT
cdr3_aa: CAWSVGVNTEAFF
j_call: TRBJ1-1
clone_size: -
v_call: TRBV30
d_call: -

cdr3_nt: TGTGCCAGCAGTTCTGACCGGGACAGGAGAGATACGCAGTATTTT
cdr3_aa: CASSSDRDRRDTQYF
j_call: TRBJ2-3
clone_size: -
v_call: TRBV6-2/TRBV6-3
d_call: TRBD1

cdr3_nt: TGTGCCAGCAGTTTAAGCGGGGGGATGAACGAGCAGTACTTC
cdr3_aa: CASSLSGGMNEQYF
j_call: TRBJ2-7
clone_size: -
v_call: TRBV6-5
d_call: TRBD2

cdr3_nt: TGCGCCAGCAGCAACGGACAGGCGAACACTGAAGCTTTCTTT
cdr3_aa: CASSNGQANTEAFF
j_call: TRBJ1-1
clone_size: -
v_call: TRBV5-1
d_call: TRBD1

cdr3_nt: TGTGCCAGCAGCCAAGGCGGACTAGCAACGCAGTATTTT
cdr3_aa: CASSQGGLATQYF
j_call: TRBJ2-3
clone_size: -
v_call: TRBV7-3
d_call: TRBD2

cdr3_nt: TGTGCCAGCGCCGAGAGTGACAATGAGCAGTTCTTC
cdr3_aa: CASAESDNEQFF
j_call: TRBJ2-1
clone_size: -
v_call: TRBV9
d_call: -

cdr3_nt: TGTGCCAGCATGCCGGGGGGAGGTTACAATGAGCAGTTCTTC
cdr3_aa: CASMPGGGYNEQFF
j_call: TRBJ2-1
clone_size: -
v_call: TRBV3-1/TRBV3-2
d_call: TRBD2

cdr3_nt: TGTGCCTGGAGCGAACATGTTTACAATGAGCAGTTCTTC
cdr3_aa: CAWSEHVYNEQFF
j_call: TRBJ2-1
clone_size: -
v_call: TRBV30
d_call: -

cdr3_nt: TGTGCCACCAGCAAGGATGAGGTAGATACGCAGTATTTT
cdr3_aa: CATSKDEVDTQYF
j_call: TRBJ2-3
clone_size: -
v_call: TRBV15
d_call: -

cdr3_nt: TGCGCCAGCAGCTTCAGGGGACCGTACACTGAAGCTTTCTTT
cdr3_aa: CASSFRGPYTEAFF
j_call: TRBJ1-1
clone_size: -
v_call: TRBV5-1
d_call: -

cdr3_nt: TGTGCCAGCAGCCAAGGGGGGACAGTGGCGAACACTGAAGCTTTCTTT
cdr3_aa: CASSQGGTVANTEAFF
j_call: TRBJ1-1
clone_size: -
v_call: TRBV3-1/TRBV3-2
d_call: TRBD1

cdr3_nt: TGTGCCAGCAGTTCCTACAGGAGACACTATGGCTACACCTTC
cdr3_aa: CASSSYRRHYGYTF
j_call: TRBJ1-2
clone_size: -
v_call: TRBV28
d_call: -

cdr3_nt: TGTGCCAGCAGCGTACAGGGGGACTATGGCTACACCTTC
cdr3_aa: CASSVQGDYGYTF
j_call: TRBJ1-2
clone_size: -
v_call: TRBV9
d_call: TRBD1

cdr3_nt: TGTGCCAGCAGTTTACAACTATTCACTGAAGCTTTCTTT
cdr3_aa: CASSLQLFTEAFF
j_call: TRBJ1-1
clone_size: -
v_call: TRBV27
d_call: -

cdr3_nt: TGTGCCAGCAGCCACCCCGCGGGTAGTAATTCACCCCTCCACTTT
cdr3_aa: CASSHPAGSNSPLHF
j_call: TRBJ1-6
clone_size: -
v_call: TRBV7-2
d_call: -

cdr3_nt: TGTGCCAGCAGCGACGGGACAGGAGCTTTCTTT
cdr3_aa: CASSDGTGAFF
j_call: TRBJ1-1
clone_size: -
v_call: TRBV12-3/TRBV12-4
d_call: TRBD1

cdr3_nt: TGTGCCAGCAGTGAAGCCCTCCAGGAAGATTACTATGGCTACACCTTC
cdr3_aa: CASSEALQEDYYGYTF
j_call: TRBJ1-2
clone_size: -
v_call: TRBV2
d_call: -